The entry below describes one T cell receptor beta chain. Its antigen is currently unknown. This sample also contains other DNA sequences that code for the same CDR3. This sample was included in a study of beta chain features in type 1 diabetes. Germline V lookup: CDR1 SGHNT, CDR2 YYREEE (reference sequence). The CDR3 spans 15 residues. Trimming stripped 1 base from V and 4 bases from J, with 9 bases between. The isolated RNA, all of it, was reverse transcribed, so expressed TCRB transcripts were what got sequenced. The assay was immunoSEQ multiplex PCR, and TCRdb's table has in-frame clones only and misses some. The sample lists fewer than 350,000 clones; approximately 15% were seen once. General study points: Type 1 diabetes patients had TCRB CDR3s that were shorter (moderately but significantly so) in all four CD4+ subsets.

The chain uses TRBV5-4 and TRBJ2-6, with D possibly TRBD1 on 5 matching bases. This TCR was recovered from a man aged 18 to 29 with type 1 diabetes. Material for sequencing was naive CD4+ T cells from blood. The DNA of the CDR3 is TGTGCCAGCAGCTTGACAGGAGCGGGGGCCAACGTCCTGACTTTC. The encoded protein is CASSLTGAGANVLTF.